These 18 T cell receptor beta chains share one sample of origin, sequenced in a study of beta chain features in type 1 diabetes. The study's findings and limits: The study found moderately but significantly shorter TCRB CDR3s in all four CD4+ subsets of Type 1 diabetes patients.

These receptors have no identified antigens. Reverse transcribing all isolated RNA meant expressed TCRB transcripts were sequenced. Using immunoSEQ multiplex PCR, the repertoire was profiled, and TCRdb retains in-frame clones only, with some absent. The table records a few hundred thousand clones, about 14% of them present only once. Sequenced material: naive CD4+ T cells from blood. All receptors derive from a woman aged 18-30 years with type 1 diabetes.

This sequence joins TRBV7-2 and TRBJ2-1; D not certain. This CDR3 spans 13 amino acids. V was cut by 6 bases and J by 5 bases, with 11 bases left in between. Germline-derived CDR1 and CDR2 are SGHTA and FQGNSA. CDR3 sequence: CASSPDWNNEQFF. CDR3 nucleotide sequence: TGTGCCAGCAGTCCCGACTGGAACAATGAGCAGTTCTTC.

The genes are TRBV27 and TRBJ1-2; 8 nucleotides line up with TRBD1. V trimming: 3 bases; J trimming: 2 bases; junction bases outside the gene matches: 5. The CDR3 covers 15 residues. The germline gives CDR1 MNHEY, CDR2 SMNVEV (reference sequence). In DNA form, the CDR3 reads TGTGCCAGCAGTTTCGACAGGGGTGAAAACTATGGCTACACCTTC. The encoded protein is CASSFDRGENYGYTF.

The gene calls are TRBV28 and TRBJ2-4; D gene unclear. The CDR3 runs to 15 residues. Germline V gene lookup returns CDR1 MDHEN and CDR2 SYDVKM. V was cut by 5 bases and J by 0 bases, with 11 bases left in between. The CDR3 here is CASSKIQLAKNIQYF. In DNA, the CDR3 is TGTGCCAGCAGTAAAATACAGTTAGCCAAAAACATTCAGTACTTC.

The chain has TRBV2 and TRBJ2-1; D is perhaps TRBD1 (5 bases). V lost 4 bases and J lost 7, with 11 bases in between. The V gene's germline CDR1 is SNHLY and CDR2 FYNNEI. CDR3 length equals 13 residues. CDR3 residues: CASSVQGWNEQFF. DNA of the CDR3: TGTGCCAGCAGTGTTCAGGGTTGGAATGAGCAGTTCTTC.

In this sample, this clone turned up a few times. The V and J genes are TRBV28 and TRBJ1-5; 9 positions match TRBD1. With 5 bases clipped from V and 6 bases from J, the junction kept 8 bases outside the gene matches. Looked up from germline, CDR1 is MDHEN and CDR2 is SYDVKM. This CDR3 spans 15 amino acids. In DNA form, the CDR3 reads TGTGCCAGCAGTCGCCTCGAGGGACAGGGTCAGCCCCAGCATTTT. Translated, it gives CASSRLEGQGQPQHF.

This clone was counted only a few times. CDR3 amino acids: CASSLSVNTGELFF. DNA for the CDR3: TGTGCCAGCAGCTTGTCTGTCAACACCGGGGAGCTGTTTTTT. The chain recombines TRBV5-4 with TRBJ2-2; D gene unclear. Germline-derived CDR1 and CDR2 are SGHNT and YYREEE (reference sequence). V lost 1 base and J lost 2, with 6 bases in between. The CDR3 sequence is 14 residues long.

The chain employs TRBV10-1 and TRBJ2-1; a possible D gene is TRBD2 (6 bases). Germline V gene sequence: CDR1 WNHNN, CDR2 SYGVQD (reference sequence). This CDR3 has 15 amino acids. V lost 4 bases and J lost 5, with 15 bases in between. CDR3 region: CASSGRLGEDNEQFF. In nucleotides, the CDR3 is TGCGCCAGCAGTGGTCGTTTGGGGGAGGACAATGAGCAGTTCTTC.

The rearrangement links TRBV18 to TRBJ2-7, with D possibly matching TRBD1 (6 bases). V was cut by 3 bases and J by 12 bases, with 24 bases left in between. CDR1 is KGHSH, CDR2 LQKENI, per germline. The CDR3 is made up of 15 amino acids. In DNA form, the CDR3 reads TGTGCCAGCTCACCCCCAGCCCAGGACAGCGCAATGATGTACTTC. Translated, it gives CASSPPAQDSAMMYF. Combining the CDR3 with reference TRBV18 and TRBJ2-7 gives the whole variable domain NAGVMQNPRHLVRRRGQEARLRCSPMKGHSHVYWYRQLPEEGLKFMVYLQKENIIDESGMPKERFSAEFPKEGPSILRIQQVVRGDSAAYFCASSPPAQDSAMMYFGPGTRLTVT.

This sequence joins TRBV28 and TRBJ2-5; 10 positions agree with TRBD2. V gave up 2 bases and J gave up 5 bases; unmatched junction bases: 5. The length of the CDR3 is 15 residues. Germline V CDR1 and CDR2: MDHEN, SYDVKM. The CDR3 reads CASSLRGSGRETQYF. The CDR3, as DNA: TGTGCCAGCAGTTTAAGGGGTAGCGGGAGGGAGACCCAGTACTTC.

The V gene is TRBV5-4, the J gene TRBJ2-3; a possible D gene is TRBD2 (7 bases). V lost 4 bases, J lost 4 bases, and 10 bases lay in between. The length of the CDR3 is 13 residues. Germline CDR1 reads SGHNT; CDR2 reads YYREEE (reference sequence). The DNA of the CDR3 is TGTGCCAGCAGCCGAGGGGGGGCAGATACGCAGTATTTT. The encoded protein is CASSRGGADTQYF. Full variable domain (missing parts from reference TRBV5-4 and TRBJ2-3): ETGVTQSPTHLIKTRGQQVTLRCSSQSGHNTVSWYQQALGQGPQFIFQYYREEENGRGNFPPRFSGLQFPNYSSELNVNALELDDSALYLCASSRGGADTQYFGPGTRLTVL.

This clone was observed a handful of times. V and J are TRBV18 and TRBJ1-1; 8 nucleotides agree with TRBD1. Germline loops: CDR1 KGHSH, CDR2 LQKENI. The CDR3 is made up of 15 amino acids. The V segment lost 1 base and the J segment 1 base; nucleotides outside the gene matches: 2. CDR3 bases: TGTGCCAGCTCACCACTGCAGGGGGCGAACACTGAAGCTTTCTTT. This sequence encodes CASSPLQGANTEAFF.

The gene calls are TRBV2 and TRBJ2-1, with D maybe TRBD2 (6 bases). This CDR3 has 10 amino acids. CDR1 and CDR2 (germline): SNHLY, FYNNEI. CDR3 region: CALGGIEQFF. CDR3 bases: TGTGCTTTAGGCGGGATTGAGCAGTTCTTC.

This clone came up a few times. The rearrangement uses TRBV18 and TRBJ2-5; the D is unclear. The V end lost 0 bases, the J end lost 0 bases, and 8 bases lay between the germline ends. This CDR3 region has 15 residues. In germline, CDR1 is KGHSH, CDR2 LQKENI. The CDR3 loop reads CASSPPASHQETQYF. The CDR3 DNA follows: TGTGCCAGCTCACCACCTGCGTCCCACCAAGAGACCCAGTACTTC.

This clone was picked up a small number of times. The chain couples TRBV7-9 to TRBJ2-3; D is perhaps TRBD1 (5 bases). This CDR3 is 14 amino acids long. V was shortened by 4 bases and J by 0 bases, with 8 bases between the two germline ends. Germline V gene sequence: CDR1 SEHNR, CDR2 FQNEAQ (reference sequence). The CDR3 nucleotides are TGTGCCAGCAGCTGGACAATTAGCACAGATACGCAGTATTTT. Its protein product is CASSWTISTDTQYF.

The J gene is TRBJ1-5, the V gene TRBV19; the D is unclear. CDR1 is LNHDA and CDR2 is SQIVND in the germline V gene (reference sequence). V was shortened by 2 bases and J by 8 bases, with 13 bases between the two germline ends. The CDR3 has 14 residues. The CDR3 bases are TGTGCCAGTAGTATAACTGGGCTCAAGGAGCCCCAGCATTTT. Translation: CASSITGLKEPQHF.

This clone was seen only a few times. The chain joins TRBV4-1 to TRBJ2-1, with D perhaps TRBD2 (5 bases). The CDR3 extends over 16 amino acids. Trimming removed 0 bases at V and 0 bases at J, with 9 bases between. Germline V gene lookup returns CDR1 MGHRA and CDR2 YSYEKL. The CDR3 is CASSQEPSNSYNEQFF. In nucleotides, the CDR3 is TGCGCCAGCAGCCAAGAACCTAGCAACTCCTACAATGAGCAGTTCTTC.

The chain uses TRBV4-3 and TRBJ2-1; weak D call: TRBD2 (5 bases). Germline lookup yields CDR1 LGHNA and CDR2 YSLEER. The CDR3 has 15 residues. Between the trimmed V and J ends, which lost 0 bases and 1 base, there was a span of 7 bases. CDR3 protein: CASSQEGGSYNEQFF. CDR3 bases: TGCGCCAGCAGCCAAGAAGGCGGGTCCTACAATGAGCAGTTCTTC.

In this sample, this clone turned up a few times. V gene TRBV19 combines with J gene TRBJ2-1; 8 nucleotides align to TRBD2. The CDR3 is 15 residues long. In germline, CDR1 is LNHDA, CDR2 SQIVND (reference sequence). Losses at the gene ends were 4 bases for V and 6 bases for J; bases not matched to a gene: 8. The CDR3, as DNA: TGTGCCAGTAGTAGCGTCGCGGGAGGATCCAATGAGCAGTTCTTC. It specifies CASSSVAGGSNEQFF.